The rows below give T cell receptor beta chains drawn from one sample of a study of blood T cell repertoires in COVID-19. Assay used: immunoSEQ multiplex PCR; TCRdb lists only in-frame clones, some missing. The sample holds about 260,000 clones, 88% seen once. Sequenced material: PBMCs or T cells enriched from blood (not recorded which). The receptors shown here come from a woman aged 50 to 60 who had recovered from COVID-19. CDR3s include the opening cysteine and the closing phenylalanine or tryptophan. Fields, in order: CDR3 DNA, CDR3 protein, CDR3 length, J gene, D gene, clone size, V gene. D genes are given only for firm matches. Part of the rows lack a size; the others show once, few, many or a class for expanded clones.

cdr3_nt: TGCAGCGTCAATCTTGGGACTTCCCGGTATGGCTACACCTTC
cdr3_aa: CSVNLGTSRYGYTF
cdr3_length: 14
j_call: TRBJ1-2
d_call: NA
clone_size: NA
v_call: TRBV29-1

cdr3_nt: TGTGCCAGCAGCCAAGACCTCGGAAACACCATATATTTT
cdr3_aa: CASSQDLGNTIYF
cdr3_length: 13
j_call: TRBJ1-3
d_call: NA
clone_size: few
v_call: TRBV3-1/TRBV3-2

cdr3_nt: TGTGCCAGCAGTTTATCGGGACACGGCCTGCAGGGGGTCCCGACCGAGAACGAGCAGTACTTC
cdr3_aa: CASSLSGHGLQGVPTENEQYF
cdr3_length: 21
j_call: TRBJ2-7
d_call: TRBD1
clone_size: NA
v_call: TRBV27

cdr3_nt: TGTGCCAGCAGGCGAGACTCGACCTACGAGCAGTACTTC
cdr3_aa: CASRRDSTYEQYF
cdr3_length: 13
j_call: TRBJ2-7
d_call: NA
clone_size: NA
v_call: TRBV12-3/TRBV12-4

cdr3_nt: TGTGCCAGCAGCTTAGACTTACAGGGCGCAGATGAGCAGTTCTTC
cdr3_aa: CASSLDLQGADEQFF
cdr3_length: 15
j_call: TRBJ2-1
d_call: NA
clone_size: NA
v_call: TRBV11-3

cdr3_nt: TGTGCCAGCAGTTACACCGGGACTCCATCCTACGAGCAGTACTTC
cdr3_aa: CASSYTGTPSYEQYF
cdr3_length: 15
j_call: TRBJ2-7
d_call: NA
clone_size: NA
v_call: TRBV6-5

cdr3_nt: TGTGCCAGCTCAGCCGGGACTAGCGCCTATACCGGGGAGCTGTTTTTT
cdr3_aa: CASSAGTSAYTGELFF
cdr3_length: 16
j_call: TRBJ2-2
d_call: TRBD2
clone_size: few
v_call: TRBV18

cdr3_nt: TGTGCCAGCAGCTGGGACAATTCTGGAAACACCATATATTTT
cdr3_aa: CASSWDNSGNTIYF
cdr3_length: 14
j_call: TRBJ1-3
d_call: NA
clone_size: NA
v_call: TRBV7-2

cdr3_nt: TGCGCCAGCAGCCAAGAGGGACAGGCCAGAGGTGGCTACACCTTC
cdr3_aa: CASSQEGQARGGYTF
cdr3_length: 15
j_call: TRBJ1-2
d_call: TRBD1
clone_size: NA
v_call: TRBV4-3

cdr3_nt: TGTGCCAGCAGAGAGCGGGGGGGACGCTATGGCTACACCTTC
cdr3_aa: CASRERGGRYGYTF
cdr3_length: 14
j_call: TRBJ1-2
d_call: NA
clone_size: NA
v_call: TRBV27